The text below deals with one T cell receptor (beta chain). The data are from a study of blood T cell repertoires in COVID-19. Whole-study context: The United States, Italy and Spain provided the acute and convalescent COVID-19 samples.

V was cut by 2 bases and J by 0 bases, with 8 bases left in between. The V gene's germline CDR1 is SGHTA and CDR2 FQGTGA. There are 15 residues in the CDR3. Clones were read by immunoSEQ multiplex PCR, and TCRdb kept only the in-frame ones, dropping some. The profile covers approximately 250,000 clones, with approximately 90% appearing a single time and around 1.2% taken by the ten largest. This sequence originates from a woman aged 35 to 49 with acute COVID-19. The sequencing sample was made of PBMCs or T cells enriched from blood (not recorded which). The chain couples TRBV7-3 to TRBJ1-3, with no clear D. The CDR3 DNA follows: TGTGCCAGCAGCTTATCATCCGGCTCTGGAAACACCATATATTTT. Its protein is CASSLSSGSGNTIYF.